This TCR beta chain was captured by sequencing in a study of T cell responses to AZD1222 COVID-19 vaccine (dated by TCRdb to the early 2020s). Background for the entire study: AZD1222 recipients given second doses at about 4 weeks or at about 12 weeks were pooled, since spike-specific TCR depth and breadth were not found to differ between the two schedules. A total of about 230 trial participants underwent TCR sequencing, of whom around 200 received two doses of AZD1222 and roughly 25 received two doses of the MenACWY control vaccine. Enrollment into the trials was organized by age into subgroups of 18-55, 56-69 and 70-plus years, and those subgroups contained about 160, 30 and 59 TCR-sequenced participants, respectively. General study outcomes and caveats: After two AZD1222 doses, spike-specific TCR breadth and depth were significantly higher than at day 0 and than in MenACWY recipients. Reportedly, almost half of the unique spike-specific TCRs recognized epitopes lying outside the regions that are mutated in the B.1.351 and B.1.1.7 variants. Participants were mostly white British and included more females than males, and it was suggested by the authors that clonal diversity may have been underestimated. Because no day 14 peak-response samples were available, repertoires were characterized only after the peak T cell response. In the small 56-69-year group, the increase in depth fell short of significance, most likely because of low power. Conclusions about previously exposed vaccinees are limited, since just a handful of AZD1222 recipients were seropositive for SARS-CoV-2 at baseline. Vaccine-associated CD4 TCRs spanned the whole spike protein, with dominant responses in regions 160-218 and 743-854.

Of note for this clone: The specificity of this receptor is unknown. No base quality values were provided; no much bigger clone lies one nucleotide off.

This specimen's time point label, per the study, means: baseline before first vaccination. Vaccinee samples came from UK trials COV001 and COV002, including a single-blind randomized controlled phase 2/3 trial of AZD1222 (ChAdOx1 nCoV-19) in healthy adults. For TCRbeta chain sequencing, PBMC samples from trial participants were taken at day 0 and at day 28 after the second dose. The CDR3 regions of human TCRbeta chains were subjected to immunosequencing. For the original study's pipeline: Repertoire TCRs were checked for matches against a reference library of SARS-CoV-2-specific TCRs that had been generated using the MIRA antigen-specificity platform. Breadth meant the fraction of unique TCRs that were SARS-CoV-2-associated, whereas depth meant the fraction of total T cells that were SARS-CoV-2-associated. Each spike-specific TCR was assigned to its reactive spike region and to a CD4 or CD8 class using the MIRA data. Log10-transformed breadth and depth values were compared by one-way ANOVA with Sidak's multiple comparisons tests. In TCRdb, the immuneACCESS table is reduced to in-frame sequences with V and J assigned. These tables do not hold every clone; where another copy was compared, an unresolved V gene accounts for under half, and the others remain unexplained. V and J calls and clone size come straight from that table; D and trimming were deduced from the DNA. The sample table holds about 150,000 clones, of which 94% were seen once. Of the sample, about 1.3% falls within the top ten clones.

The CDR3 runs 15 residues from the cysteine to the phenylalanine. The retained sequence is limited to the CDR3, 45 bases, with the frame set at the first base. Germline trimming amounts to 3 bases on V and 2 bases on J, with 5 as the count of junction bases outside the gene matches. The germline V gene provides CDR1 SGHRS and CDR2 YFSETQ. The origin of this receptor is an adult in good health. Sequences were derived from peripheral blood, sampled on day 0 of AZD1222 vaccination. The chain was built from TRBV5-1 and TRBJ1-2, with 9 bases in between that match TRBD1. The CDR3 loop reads CASSSSGTGNYGYTF. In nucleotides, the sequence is TGCGCCAGCAGCTCCTCCGGGACAGGGAACTATGGCTACACCTTC.